These 18 T cell receptor beta chains share one sample of origin, sequenced in a study of molecular identifiers for immune sequencing clone quantification. One entry per CDR3 protein results from TCRdb running MiXCR on the PCR reads. The profile shows about 65,000 distinct CDR3 sequences, 15% to 20% of them singletons. The sequencing sample was made of naive CD8+ T cells from blood, with Jurkat cell RNA spiked in. Regarding subset: FACS-sorted CD8+CD4-CCR7+CD45RA+ naive T cells. All receptors come from a human donor in good health. Some libraries in this study had Jurkat cell RNA spiked in.

This clonotype occurred many times. This chain uses TRBV5-5 with TRBJ1-1, with no clear D. Trimming left V 1 base short and J 5 bases short, with 3 bases between. Germline assignment: CDR1 SGHKS and CDR2 YYEKEE (reference sequence). The CDR3 is made up of 11 amino acids. The CDR3 region has the DNA TGTGCCAGCAGCTTGTATACTGAAGCTTTCTTT. Amino acid sequence: CASSLYTEAFF.

V gene TRBV13 combines with J gene TRBJ2-1, with D perhaps TRBD1 or TRBD2 (5 bases each). Deletions cut 5 bases from V and 5 bases from J, with 16 bases between. CDR1 and CDR2 (germline): PRHDT, FYEKMQ (reference sequence). The CDR3 loop spans 15 amino acids. For the CDR3, the DNA is TGTGCCAGCAGCAGCTACCGGGACCCCCACAATGAGCAGTTCTTC. Amino acids: CASSSYRDPHNEQFF.

This sequence joins TRBV10-3 and TRBJ2-3, with D perhaps TRBD2 (6 bases). Trimming stripped 3 bases from V and 4 bases from J, with 14 bases between. Germline values: CDR1 ENHRY, CDR2 SYGVKD. CDR3 size: 15 residues. CDR3 in DNA: TGTGCCATCAGTGATGGTAGCGGAGTTGCAGATACGCAGTATTTT. Protein: CAISDGSGVADTQYF.

This clonotype was seen many times. The chain employs TRBV27 and TRBJ1-5; possibly TRBD1 for D (5 bases). Between the trimmed V and J ends, which lost 4 bases and 5 bases, there was a span of 9 bases. Germline CDR1 MNHEY, CDR2 SMNVEV (reference sequence). The CDR3 spans 13 residues. CDR3 in amino acids: CASSYGGDQPQHF. CDR3 DNA sequence: TGTGCCAGCAGTTATGGGGGGGATCAGCCCCAGCATTTT.

This clonotype was observed at least ten times. V gene TRBV6-6 combines with J gene TRBJ2-1; D uncertain. Trimming shortened V by 6 bases and J by 9 bases, and 12 bases separated the two germline ends. The CDR3 runs 12 residues. The germline gives CDR1 MNHNY, CDR2 SVGAGI (reference sequence). The CDR3 region has the DNA TGTGCCAGCAGACCATCGTGGGGTGAGCAGTTCTTC. It encodes CASRPSWGEQFF.

In its sample, this clonotype was seen a few times. The gene calls are TRBV6-6 and TRBJ2-5; 7 nucleotides match TRBD1. The CDR3 has 14 amino acids. J was trimmed by 4 bases and V by 5 bases; bases with no gene match: 7. Per the germline V gene, CDR1 is MNHNY and CDR2 is SVGAGI (reference sequence). For the CDR3, the DNA is TGTGCCAGCAGTAAAACCCAGGGGGTAGAGACCCAGTACTTC. Amino acid sequence: CASSKTQGVETQYF.

This clonotype was counted at least ten times. This chain connects TRBV7-9 to TRBJ2-1; 8 positions agree with TRBD2. This CDR3 spans 18 amino acids. Per the germline V gene, CDR1 is SEHNR and CDR2 is FQNEAQ (reference sequence). V lost 5 bases, J lost 0 bases, and 12 bases stayed unmatched. For the CDR3, the DNA is TGTGCCAGCAGCCCCTGGATAGCGGGAATCAGCTCCTACAATGAGCAGTTCTTC. Translation: CASSPWIAGISSYNEQFF.

On this clonotype: This clone may be a read error of a much larger clone one base away. The J gene is TRBJ2-1, the V gene TRBV7-8, with D possibly being TRBD2 (6 bases). The CDR3 extends over 14 amino acids. Germline lookup yields CDR1 SGHVS and CDR2 FQNEAQ. Trimming took 1 base from V and 9 from J, leaving 13 bases between them. The CDR3 loop reads CASSLEEGATEQFF. CDR3 sequence (DNA): TGTGCCAGCAGCTTAGAGGAGGGAGCGACTGAGCAGTTCTTC.

This clonotype has at least ten counts. This chain uses TRBV9 with TRBJ2-1; D not certain. The germline V gene has CDR1 SGDLS and CDR2 YYNGEE. V lost 1 base and J lost 5, with 7 bases in between. This CDR3 region has 13 residues. The CDR3 loop reads CASSVFAHNEQFF. CDR3 bases: TGTGCCAGCAGCGTATTCGCCCACAATGAGCAGTTCTTC.

This clonotype was seen repeatedly, ten times or more. CDR3 sequence: CASSLVGSSYEQYF. In DNA, the CDR3 is TGTGCCAGCAGCTTGGTGGGTAGCTCCTACGAGCAGTACTTC. The J gene is TRBJ2-7, the V gene TRBV5-5; no definite D call. Germline lookup yields CDR1 SGHKS and CDR2 YYEKEE (reference sequence). Trimming cost V 0 bases and J 0 bases, with 7 bases left between them. This CDR3 has 14 amino acids.

On this clonotype: A read error is possible here, since a much larger clone lies one base away. The chain uses TRBV12-5 and TRBJ2-2; D remains ambiguous. The CDR3 covers 13 residues. Germline V gives CDR1 LGHNT, CDR2 FRNRAP. CDR3 sequence (DNA): TGTGCTAGTGGTTTGTTCGAAACCGAGGAGCTGTTTTTT. Protein sequence: CASGLFETEELFF.

By share, this clonotype counts as medium-sized. The chain has TRBV23-1 and TRBJ2-3, with 8 bases lining up with TRBD2. TRBV23-1 is labeled an ORF, and its function is uncertain. This CDR3 region has 18 residues. The ends lost 0 bases at V and 5 bases at J; junction bases unmatched: 13. The CDR3 is CASSQSPTTGGCGDTQYF. CDR3 bases: TGCGCCAGCAGTCAATCTCCCACGACGGGAGGGTGCGGAGATACGCAGTATTTT.

A word on this clonotype: One junction end disagrees with the germline gene, perhaps due to a read error. The chain joins TRBV20-1 to TRBJ2-7; D gene ambiguous. This CDR3 has 9 residues. Germline assignment: CDR1 DFQATT and CDR2 SNEGSKA (reference sequence). CDR3 region: CSAGYGQYF. CDR3 nucleotides: TGCAGTGCTGGTTACGGGCAGTACTTC.

This clonotype was counted many times. The chain links TRBV20-1 to TRBJ2-3; 9 bases align to TRBD2. V gave up 3 bases and J gave up 6 bases; unmatched junction bases: 16. This CDR3 region has 17 residues. Germline V gene lookup returns CDR1 DFQATT and CDR2 SNEGSKA (reference sequence). The CDR3 nucleotides are TGCAGTGCTAGTTTAGCGGGAGCGAACCCATTCGAGGATACGCAGTATTTT. It yields the protein CSASLAGANPFEDTQYF.

This clonotype was seen repeatedly, ten times or more. The chain couples TRBV3-2 to TRBJ1-1; the D call TRBD1 from the table was never checked on the DNA. TRBV3-2 is classified as a pseudogene. The CDR3 spans 17 residues. The CDR3 DNA follows: TGTGCCTTACCAATTCCGGGACAGCCCCTTATGAACACTGAAGCTTTCTTT. Amino acids: CALPIPGQPLMNTEAFF.

This clonotype has just one count. One base away lies a much larger clone, so this may be a sequencing read error. V usage is TRBV7-9 and J usage is TRBJ2-1; D remains unclear. The V end was cut by 5 bases, the J end by 5 bases, with 7 bases between. CDR1 is SEHNR and CDR2 is FQNEAQ in the germline V gene (reference sequence). CDR3 length: 12 residues. CDR3 protein: CASSQDDNEQFF. Here the CDR3 DNA reads TGTGCCAGCAGCCAAGATGACAATGAGCAGTTCTTC.

This clonotype was detected ten times or more. The CDR3 DNA reads as TGCGCCAGCAGCCAAGATCTTGCCGGGGAGAACACTGAAGCTTTCTTT. Residues: CASSQDLAGENTEAFF. This chain connects TRBV4-3 to TRBJ1-1; the D is unclear. Germline loops: CDR1 LGHNA, CDR2 YSLEER. The CDR3 has 16 amino acids. V was shortened by 0 bases and J by 1 base, with 12 bases between the two germline ends.

Turning to this clonotype: This may be a read error, as it is one base from a much larger clone. The chain employs TRBV4-3 and TRBJ1-1; D gene unclear. Germline values: CDR1 LGHNA, CDR2 YSLEER. The CDR3 is 15 residues long. CDR3 in amino acids: CASSQGRQVNIEAFF. The CDR3 coding sequence is TGCGCCAGCAGCCAAGGGCGGCAAGTGAACATTGAAGCTTTCTTT.